A single sample is the source of the 30 T cell receptor beta chains below, sequenced in a study of blood T cell repertoires in COVID-19. The protocol was immunoSEQ multiplex PCR, while the TCRdb copy is restricted to in-frame clones and leaves out a portion. Among hundreds of thousands of clones listed, around 84% were seen once. Sequencing was carried out using peripheral blood. These receptors came from a man aged 55 to 69 with acute or convalescent COVID-19.

The chain carries TRBV19 and TRBJ1-4, with D perhaps matching TRBD1 (5 bases). V was clipped by 3 bases and J by 4 bases, with 12 bases between them. CDR1 LNHDA and CDR2 SQIVND come from the germline V gene (reference sequence). The CDR3 consists of 15 residues. This CDR3 reads CASSIRRAHNEKLFF. CDR3 in DNA: TGTGCCAGTAGTATCCGCAGGGCACATAATGAAAAACTGTTTTTT.

This chain joins TRBV7-6 and TRBJ1-1, with TRBD1 identical over 7 bases. Germline V lookup: CDR1 SGHVS, CDR2 FNYEAQ. J was trimmed by 1 base and V by 1 base; bases with no gene match: 6. This CDR3 is built from 16 residues. The CDR3 bases are TGTGCCAGCAGCTTAGGTCAGGGGGGCGGGAACACTGAAGCTTTCTTT. As protein: CASSLGQGGGNTEAFF.

This chain connects TRBV3-1 (or the pseudogene TRBV3-2) to TRBJ1-4, with 9 positions matching TRBD1. Germline trimming cut 1 base from V and 5 bases from J; bases unmatched to any gene: 8. This CDR3 spans 17 amino acids. Germline-derived CDR1 and CDR2 are LGHDT and YNNKEL (reference sequence). This chain's CDR3 is CASSQVRVGTGNEKLFF. CDR3 nucleotide sequence: TGTGCCAGCAGCCAAGTCCGGGTCGGGACAGGGAATGAAAAACTGTTTTTT.

The V and J genes are TRBV5-1 and TRBJ2-7, with 9 nucleotides matching TRBD2. V lost 0 bases, J lost 3 bases, and 4 bases stayed unmatched. Looked up from germline, CDR1 is SGHRS and CDR2 is YFSETQ. The length of the CDR3 is 15 residues. CDR3 protein: CASSLGLAGSYEQYF. DNA of the CDR3: TGCGCCAGCAGCTTGGGGCTAGCGGGGAGCTACGAGCAGTACTTC.

The sample holds one count of this clone. V is TRBV10-3 and J is TRBJ1-2, with D possibly matching TRBD1 (6 bases). Between the trimmed V and J ends, which lost 3 bases and 3 bases, there was a span of 8 bases. Per the germline V gene, CDR1 is ENHRY and CDR2 is SYGVKD. The length of the CDR3 is 13 residues. CDR3 loop: CAISEGGDYGYTF. The CDR3 nucleotides read TGTGCCATCAGTGAAGGGGGGGACTATGGCTACACCTTC.

The V gene is TRBV9, the J gene TRBJ1-4; TRBD1 aligns across 7 bases. V trimming: 0 bases; J trimming: 6 bases; junction bases outside the gene matches: 8. From germline, CDR1 is SGDLS and CDR2 YYNGEE. CDR3 length: 16 residues. Here the CDR3 DNA reads TGTGCCAGCAGCGTAGCGTTTGGCCAGGGGGATGAAAAACTGTTTTTT. This codes for CASSVAFGQGDEKLFF.

This clone was recorded once. The chain has TRBV7-2 and TRBJ1-2, with 7 positions matching TRBD1. J gave up 3 bases and V 4 bases, and 8 bases lay outside the gene matches. The CDR3 contains 15 residues. CDR1 SGHTA and CDR2 FQGNSA come from the germline V gene. The CDR3 is CASSSRRQGDYGYTF. For the CDR3, the DNA is TGTGCCAGCAGCTCTCGTCGGCAGGGGGACTATGGCTACACCTTC. The variable domain in full, with the rest retrieved from reference TRBV7-2 and TRBJ1-2, is GAGVSQSPSNKVTEKGKDVELRCDPISGHTALYWYRQSLGQGLEFLIYFQGNSAPDKSGLPSDRFSAERTGGSVSTLTIQRTQQEDSAVYLCASSSRRQGDYGYTFGSGTRLTVV.

The chain uses TRBV7-9 and TRBJ2-3; possible D gene TRBD2, 6 bases. Germline V CDR1 and CDR2: SEHNR, FQNEAQ (reference sequence). The CDR3 extends over 13 amino acids. Trimming cost V 5 bases and J 6 bases, with 12 bases left between them. CDR3 sequence reads: CASSPWSGDTQYF. The CDR3 bases are TGTGCCAGCAGCCCCTGGAGCGGGGATACGCAGTATTTT.

J is TRBJ2-7 and V is TRBV30; 9 nucleotides match TRBD1. This CDR3 has 13 residues. The germline CDR1 and CDR2 sequences are GTSNPN and SVGIG (reference sequence). V gave up 6 bases and J gave up 5 bases; unmatched junction bases: 8. In DNA, the CDR3 is TGTGCCTGCCGACAGGGGGGAGTGCACGAGCAGTACTTC. Its protein product is CACRQGGVHEQYF.

The chain combines TRBV5-1 with TRBJ2-7, with 7 bases aligning to TRBD1. The CDR3 loop spans 15 amino acids. Germline V gene sequence: CDR1 SGHRS, CDR2 YFSETQ. The junction had 9 bases not matched to a gene; V was cut back by 4 bases and J by 2 bases. The CDR3 reads CASSASGGSAYEQYF. The CDR3 coding sequence is TGCGCCAGCAGCGCTTCAGGGGGTTCGGCCTACGAGCAGTACTTC.

V gene TRBV12-3 or TRBV12-4 combines with J gene TRBJ2-7; possibly TRBD1 for D (6 bases). The germline V and J ends were trimmed by 6 bases and 3 bases, with 12 bases remaining between them. CDR3 size: 13 residues. The CDR3 is CASRSGQSYEQYF. CDR3 nucleotides: TGTGCCAGCAGGTCCGGACAGAGCTACGAGCAGTACTTC.

The chain links TRBV9 to TRBJ2-5, with D tentatively TRBD2 (6 bases). V lost 0 bases and J lost 0, with 18 bases in between. The CDR3 has 18 amino acids. Germline assignment: CDR1 SGDLS and CDR2 YYNGEE. CDR3 nucleotide sequence: TGTGCCAGCAGCGTAGAACTAGCCGGATCGGGGTACCAAGAGACCCAGTACTTC. It is translated as CASSVELAGSGYQETQYF.

V gene TRBV27 combines with J gene TRBJ2-3, with D perhaps matching TRBD2 (6 bases). CDR3 length: 15 amino acids. The germline gives CDR1 MNHEY, CDR2 SMNVEV (reference sequence). V lost 5 bases to trimming and J lost 0 bases, with 12 bases between them. The CDR3 DNA follows: TGTGCCAGCAGTACCGGCGGGACTAGCACAGATACGCAGTATTTT. Its protein product is CASSTGGTSTDTQYF.

This chain links TRBV6-5 with TRBJ1-2; D might be TRBD1 (5 bases). The CDR3 spans 14 residues. CDR1 is MNHEY, CDR2 SVGAGI, per germline. V shed 2 bases and J shed 0 bases, with 7 bases lying between them. The CDR3 reads CASSYGATNYGYTF. CDR3 DNA: TGTGCCAGCAGTTACGGGGCGACTAACTATGGCTACACCTTC.

This chain links TRBV30 with TRBJ1-5; a possible D gene is TRBD1 (6 bases). This CDR3 spans 13 amino acids. V was clipped by 2 bases and J by 4 bases, with 9 bases between them. Germline lookup yields CDR1 GTSNPN and CDR2 SVGIG (reference sequence). CDR3 DNA: TGTGCCTGGAGTATCCAGGGGAATCAGCCCCAGCATTTT. Translated, it gives CAWSIQGNQPQHF.

This chain links TRBV3-1 (or the pseudogene TRBV3-2) with TRBJ2-3; 11 nucleotides match TRBD1. The trim removed 8 bases at V and 3 bases at J, leaving 7 bases unmatched. This CDR3 spans 15 amino acids. CDR1 is LGHDT and CDR2 is YNNKEL in the germline V gene (reference sequence). This chain's CDR3 is CASHPGTGGTDTQYF. The DNA of the CDR3 is TGTGCCAGCCACCCCGGGACAGGGGGAACAGATACGCAGTATTTT.

This rearrangement joins TRBV19 to TRBJ1-2; 7 nucleotides agree with TRBD1. The V and J ends lost 6 bases and 8 bases, in that order; junction bases with no gene match: 6. The CDR3 is 12 amino acids. Germline values: CDR1 LNHDA, CDR2 SQIVND (reference sequence). This CDR3 is CASSLDRDGYTF. The CDR3 nucleotides are TGTGCCAGTAGCCTAGACAGGGACGGCTACACCTTC.

The rearrangement links TRBV28 to TRBJ1-6; 7 bases are shared with TRBD1. The CDR3 totals 15 residues. V was pared by 7 bases and J by 5 bases, with 8 bases of the junction left unmatched. Germline V lookup: CDR1 MDHEN, CDR2 SYDVKM. This CDR3 is CASTPSGTDNSPLHF. The CDR3 region has the DNA TGTGCCAGCACCCCCTCAGGGACAGATAATTCACCCCTCCACTTT.

The CDR3 protein is CASSTSGQGNYGYTF. CDR3 DNA sequence: TGTGCCAGCAGCACCTCGGGACAGGGAAACTATGGCTACACCTTC. The chain is built from TRBV5-6 and TRBJ1-2; 9 bases are a match to TRBD1. V gave up 4 bases and J gave up 2 bases; unmatched junction bases: 6. The germline V gene encodes CDR1 SGHDT and CDR2 YYEEEE. This CDR3 is built from 15 residues.

The chain recombines TRBV28 with TRBJ2-1; tentative D call: TRBD2 (6 bases). Germline CDR1 reads MDHEN; CDR2 reads SYDVKM. The CDR3 is 16 amino acids. V gave up 6 bases and J gave up 4 bases, with 19 bases separating them. This chain's CDR3 is CASRQPRTIVYNEQFF. In DNA, the CDR3 is TGTGCCAGCAGACAACCAAGGACTATAGTTTACAATGAGCAGTTCTTC. Variable domain in full (rest from reference TRBV28 and TRBJ2-1): DVKVTQSSRYLVKRTGEKVFLECVQDMDHENMFWYRQDPGLGLRLIYFSYDVKMKEKGDIPEGYSVSREKKERFSLILESASTNQTSMYLCASRQPRTIVYNEQFFGPGTRLTVL.

The CDR3 protein is CATSHAGYGEAFF. Written as DNA, the CDR3 is TGTGCCACCAGCCATGCAGGGTACGGTGAAGCTTTCTTT. The chain carries TRBV24-1 and TRBJ1-1, with D possibly TRBD1 on 5 matching bases. V lost 7 bases to trimming and J lost 7 bases, with 15 bases between them. The CDR3 is made up of 13 amino acids. Germline V gene lookup returns CDR1 KGHDR and CDR2 SFDVKD.

For this clone: Other DNA sequences in the same sample also yield this CDR3. The chain has TRBV29-1 and TRBJ2-5, with 11 bases that match TRBD1. This CDR3 region has 12 residues. Germline-derived CDR1 and CDR2 are SQVTM and ANQGSEA. J lost 4 bases, V lost 6 bases, and 1 base had no gene match. The CDR3 DNA is TGCAGCGTGGGACAGGGGGGAGAGACCCAGTACTTC. It encodes CSVGQGGETQYF.

This sequence joins TRBV6-1 and TRBJ1-1; TRBD1 agrees at 7 bases. CDR1 and CDR2 from the germline V gene are MNHNS and SASEGT. The CDR3 is made up of 15 amino acids. Unmatched junction bases numbered 8, after V lost 3 bases and J lost 4 bases. CDR3: CASSEVEGARTEAFF. In nucleotides, the CDR3 is TGTGCCAGCAGTGAGGTAGAGGGGGCGCGCACTGAAGCTTTCTTT.

The rearrangement uses TRBV2 and TRBJ2-1, with D tentatively TRBD1 (8 bases). V was shortened by 8 bases and J by 5 bases, with 16 bases between the two germline ends. The germline V gene has CDR1 SNHLY and CDR2 FYNNEI. CDR3 size: 14 residues. The CDR3: CASLDREGNNEQFF. In DNA form, the CDR3 reads TGTGCCAGCCTGGACAGGGAGGGAAACAATGAGCAGTTCTTC.

The CDR3 nucleotides read TGTGCCAGCAGTCCTACTTCGACTAGCCCCCACGAGCAGTACTTC. Translation: CASSPTSTSPHEQYF. The gene calls are TRBV9 and TRBJ2-7, with 7 positions matching TRBD2. Trimming at V came to 5 bases and at J to 5 bases, leaving 13 bases not matched to a gene. Germline loops: CDR1 SGDLS, CDR2 YYNGEE. The CDR3 has 15 amino acids.

This rearrangement joins TRBV9 to TRBJ2-7; D gene uncertain. Between the trimmed V and J ends, which lost 2 bases and 0 bases, there was a span of 6 bases. CDR3 size: 13 residues. Germline CDR1 reads SGDLS; CDR2 reads YYNGEE. This chain's CDR3 is CASSVGSSYEQYF. CDR3 nucleotide sequence: TGTGCCAGCAGCGTGGGCAGCTCCTACGAGCAGTACTTC.

The chain is built from TRBV27 and TRBJ2-7, with 7 nucleotides matching TRBD1. Germline assignment: CDR1 MNHEY and CDR2 SMNVEV (reference sequence). This CDR3 spans 15 amino acids. The junction had 11 bases not matched to a gene; V was cut back by 6 bases and J by 3 bases. The CDR3 is CASSSVIGTVYEQYF. In nucleotides, the CDR3 is TGTGCCAGCAGCTCCGTGATCGGGACAGTCTACGAGCAGTACTTC.

The chain carries TRBV5-1 and TRBJ2-7, with 7 bases matching TRBD1. Trimming cost V 3 bases and J 0 bases; bases outside gene matches: 3. The germline CDR1 and CDR2 sequences are SGHRS and YFSETQ. The CDR3 extends over 14 amino acids. CDR3 in amino acids: CASSSRTGSYEQYF. The CDR3 nucleotides read TGCGCCAGCAGCTCGAGGACAGGCTCCTACGAGCAGTACTTC.

This clone was seen a few times. CDR3 DNA sequence: TGTGCCAGCAGCTTAGATTGGACAGGGAGTCAGCCCCAGCATTTT. This translates into CASSLDWTGSQPQHF. This rearrangement joins TRBV11-2 to TRBJ1-5; TRBD1 aligns across 8 bases. CDR3 length equals 15 residues. Germline assignment: CDR1 SGHAT and CDR2 FQNNGV. V was clipped by 0 bases and J by 6 bases; unmatched bases: 4.

This rearrangement joins TRBV19 to TRBJ2-7; 7 bases fit TRBD1. Germline V gene data show CDR1 as LNHDA and CDR2 as SQIVND (reference sequence). This CDR3 contains 16 residues. Trimming took 5 bases from V and 0 from J; bases not matched to a gene: 10. The CDR3 spells CASSVGPGQSSYEQYF. Written as DNA, the CDR3 is TGTGCCAGTAGTGTTGGTCCGGGACAGAGCTCCTACGAGCAGTACTTC.